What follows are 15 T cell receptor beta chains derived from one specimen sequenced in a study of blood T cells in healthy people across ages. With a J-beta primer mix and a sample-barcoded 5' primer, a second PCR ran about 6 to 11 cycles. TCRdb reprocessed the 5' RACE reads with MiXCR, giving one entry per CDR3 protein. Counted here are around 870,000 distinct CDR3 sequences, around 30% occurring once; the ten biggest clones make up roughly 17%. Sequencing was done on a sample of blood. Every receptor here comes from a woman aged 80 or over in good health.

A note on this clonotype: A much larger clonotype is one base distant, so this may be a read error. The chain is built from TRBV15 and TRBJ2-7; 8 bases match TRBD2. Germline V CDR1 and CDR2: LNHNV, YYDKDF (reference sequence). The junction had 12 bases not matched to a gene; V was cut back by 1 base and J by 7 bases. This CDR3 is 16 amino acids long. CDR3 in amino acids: CATSRATGGPRVEQYF. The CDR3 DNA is TGTGCCACCAGCAGAGCAACGGGGGGGCCTCGGGTTGAGCAGTACTTC.

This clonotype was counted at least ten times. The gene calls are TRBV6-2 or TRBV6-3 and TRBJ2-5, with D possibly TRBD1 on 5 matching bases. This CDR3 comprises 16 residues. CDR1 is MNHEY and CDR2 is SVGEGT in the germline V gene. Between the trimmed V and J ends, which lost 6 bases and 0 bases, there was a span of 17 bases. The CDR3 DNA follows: TGTGCCAGCAGACCTACGCCAGGGAAGTACCAAGAGACCCAGTACTTC. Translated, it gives CASRPTPGKYQETQYF.

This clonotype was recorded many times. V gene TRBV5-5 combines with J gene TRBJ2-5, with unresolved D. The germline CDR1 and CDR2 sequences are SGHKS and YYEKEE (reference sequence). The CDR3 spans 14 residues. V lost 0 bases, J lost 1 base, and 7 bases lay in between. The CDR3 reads CASSLGLSQETQYF. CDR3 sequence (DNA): TGTGCCAGCAGCTTGGGCCTCAGCCAAGAGACCCAGTACTTC.

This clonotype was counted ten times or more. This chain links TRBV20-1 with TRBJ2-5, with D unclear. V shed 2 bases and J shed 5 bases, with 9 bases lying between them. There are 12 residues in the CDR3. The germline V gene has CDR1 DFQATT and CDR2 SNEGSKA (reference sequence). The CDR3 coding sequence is TGCAGTGCTAGAACATCGAGGGAGACCCAGTACTTC. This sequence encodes CSARTSRETQYF.

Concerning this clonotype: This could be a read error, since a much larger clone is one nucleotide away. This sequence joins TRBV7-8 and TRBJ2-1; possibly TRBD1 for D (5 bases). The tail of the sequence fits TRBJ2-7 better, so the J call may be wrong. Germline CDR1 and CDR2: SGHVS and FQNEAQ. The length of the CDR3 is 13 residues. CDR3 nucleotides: TGTGCCAGCAGCATCGACAGATACAATGAGCAGTACTTC. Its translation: CASSIDRYNEQYF.

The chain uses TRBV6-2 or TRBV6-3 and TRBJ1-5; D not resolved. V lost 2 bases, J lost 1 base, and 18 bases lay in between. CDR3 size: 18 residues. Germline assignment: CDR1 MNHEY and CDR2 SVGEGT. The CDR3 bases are TGTGCCAGCAGTTACGGTTTGAGGGCAGGAGGGAGCAATCAGCCCCAGCATTTT. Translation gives CASSYGLRAGGSNQPQHF.

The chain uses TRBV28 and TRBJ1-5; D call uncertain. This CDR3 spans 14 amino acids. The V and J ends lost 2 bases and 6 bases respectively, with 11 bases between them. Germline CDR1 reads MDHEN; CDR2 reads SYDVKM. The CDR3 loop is CASSLPTVAQPQHF. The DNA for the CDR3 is TGTGCCAGCAGTTTACCGACGGTTGCTCAGCCCCAGCATTTT.

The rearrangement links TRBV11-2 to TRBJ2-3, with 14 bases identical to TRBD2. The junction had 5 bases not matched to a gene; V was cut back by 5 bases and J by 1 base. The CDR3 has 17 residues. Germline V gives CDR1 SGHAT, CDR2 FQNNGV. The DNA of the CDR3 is TGTGCCAGCAGCACCGGGACTAGCGGGGGCCGCACAGATACGCAGTATTTT. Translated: CASSTGTSGGRTDTQYF.

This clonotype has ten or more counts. Here the CDR3 DNA reads TGCAGTGCTAGTCCCCGACAGGGCAAAGAGACCCAGTACTTC. Residues: CSASPRQGKETQYF. The V gene is TRBV20-1, the J gene TRBJ2-5, with 7 positions matching TRBD1. In germline, CDR1 is DFQATT, CDR2 SNEGSKA (reference sequence). The CDR3 runs to 14 residues. V dropped 3 bases and J dropped 3; count of bases not matched to a gene: 7.

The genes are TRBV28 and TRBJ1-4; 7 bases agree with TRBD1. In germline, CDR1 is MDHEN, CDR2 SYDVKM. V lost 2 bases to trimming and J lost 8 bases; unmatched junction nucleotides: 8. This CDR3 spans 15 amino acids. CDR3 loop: CASSLRRGRREKLFF. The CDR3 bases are TGTGCCAGCAGTTTAAGGAGGGGGCGCCGGGAAAAACTGTTTTTT.

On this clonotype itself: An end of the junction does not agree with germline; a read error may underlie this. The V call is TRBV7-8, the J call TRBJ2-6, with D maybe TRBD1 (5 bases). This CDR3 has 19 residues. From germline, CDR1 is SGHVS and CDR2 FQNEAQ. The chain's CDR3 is CASSLTRTAQSSGANVRTF. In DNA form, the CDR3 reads TGTGCCAGCAGCTTAACCAGGACGGCCCAGAGCTCTGGGGCCAACGTCCGGACTTTC.

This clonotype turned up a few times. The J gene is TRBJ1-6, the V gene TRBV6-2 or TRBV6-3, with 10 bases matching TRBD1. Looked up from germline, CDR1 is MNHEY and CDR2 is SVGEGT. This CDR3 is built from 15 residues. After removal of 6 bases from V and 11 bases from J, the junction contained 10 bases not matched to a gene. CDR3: CASSLRGTGVAPLHF. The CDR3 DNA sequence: TGTGCCAGCAGCCTTCGAGGGACAGGGGTCGCACCCCTCCACTTT.

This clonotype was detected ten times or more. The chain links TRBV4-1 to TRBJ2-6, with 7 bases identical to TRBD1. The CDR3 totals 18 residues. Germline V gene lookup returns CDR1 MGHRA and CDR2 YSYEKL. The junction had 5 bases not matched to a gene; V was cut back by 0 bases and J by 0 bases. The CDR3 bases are TGCGCCAGCAGCCAAGAAGGGACAGTCCGCTCTGGGGCCAACGTCCTGACTTTC. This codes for CASSQEGTVRSGANVLTF.

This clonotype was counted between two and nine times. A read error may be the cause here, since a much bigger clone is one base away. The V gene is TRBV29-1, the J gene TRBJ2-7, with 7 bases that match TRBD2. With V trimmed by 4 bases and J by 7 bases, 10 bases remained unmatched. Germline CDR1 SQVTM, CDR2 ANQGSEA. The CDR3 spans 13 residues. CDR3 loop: CSVGEGVRNEQYF. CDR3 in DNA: TGCAGCGTTGGGGAGGGCGTACGCAATGAGCAGTACTTC.

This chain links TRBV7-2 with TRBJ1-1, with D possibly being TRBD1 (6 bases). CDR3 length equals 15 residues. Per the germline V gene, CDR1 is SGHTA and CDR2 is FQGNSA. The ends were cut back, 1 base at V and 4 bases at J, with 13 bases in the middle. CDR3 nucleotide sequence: TGTGCCAGCAGCTTAGTAGGGGGAAAACGCACTGAAGCTTTCTTT. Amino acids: CASSLVGGKRTEAFF.